A single sample gave rise to the 6 T cell receptor beta chains below, sequenced in a study of T-cell reconstitution after alpha-beta-depleted transplantation in children (dated by TCRdb to about 2016). The sample's treatment or condition label, decoded: allogeneic hematopoietic cell transplantation with graft depleted of TCRalphabeta T cells and CD19 B cells. Library prep was done by PCR. These reads were obtained on an Illumina HiSeq 2500. To normalize quantification of the TCRbeta repertoire, the TCR libraries were built with molecular barcoding that relied on unique molecular identifiers. TCRdb reprocessed the public reads (quality trimming at Q25 with fastp, clone calling with MiXCR) and kept in-frame beta chains. Records with the same CDR3 protein are collapsed into one entry carrying the most frequent genes and DNA. In all, the sample holds about 200,000 distinct CDR3 sequences, and roughly 6.3% of those were seen once. The ten largest clones represent around 4.3% of the sample.

The sample in question was PBMCs, obtained before TCRalphabeta/CD19-depleted stem cell transplant. These receptors all stem from a girl under three years old with combined immunodeficiency, due to receive a stem cell transplant.

The chain employs TRBV11-2 and TRBJ1-3, with 9 bases lining up with TRBD1. CDR1 and CDR2 (germline): SGHAT, FQNNGV. V lost 5 bases and J lost 9; bases outside the gene matches: 5. The CDR3 is 13 amino acids. The CDR3: CASSDGTGSTIYF. CDR3 bases: TGTGCCAGCAGCGACGGGACAGGGTCCACCATATATTTT.

The table lists this clonotype with many counts. The chain uses TRBV7-9 and TRBJ2-3; D remains ambiguous. Germline CDR1 reads SEHNR; CDR2 reads FQNEAQ (reference sequence). V gave up 3 bases and J gave up 0 bases, with 10 bases separating them. There are 15 residues in the CDR3. The CDR3 bases are TGTGCCAGCAGCTTCTTGACCCCTAGCACAGATACGCAGTATTTT. Amino acid sequence: CASSFLTPSTDTQYF.

This clonotype was seen repeatedly, ten times or more. For the CDR3, the DNA is TGTGCCAGCAGTTTAAGGGCCGAAGCCTACGAGCAGTACTTC. This sequence encodes CASSLRAEAYEQYF. V gene TRBV28 combines with J gene TRBJ2-7; D is unresolved. Germline V gene sequence: CDR1 MDHEN, CDR2 SYDVKM. CDR3 length: 14 residues. V gave up 2 bases and J gave up 2 bases, with 10 bases separating them.

This clonotype has a count of ten or more. This chain joins TRBV4-1 and TRBJ1-1; 8 bases are shared with TRBD1. The CDR3 runs to 15 residues. In germline, CDR1 is MGHRA, CDR2 YSYEKL. J lost 4 bases, V lost 3 bases, and 7 bases had no gene match. The CDR3 DNA sequence: TGCGCCAGCAGCCACGGACAGGGAAGGAGCACTGAAGCTTTCTTT. This gives the protein CASSHGQGRSTEAFF.

This clonotype was seen many times. CDR3 DNA: TGTGCCAGCAGTTCTCCGTACCGGCGGGTTCCAAACCCACCCTACGAGCAGTACTTC. Translating it yields CASSSPYRRVPNPPYEQYF. The J gene is TRBJ2-7, the V gene TRBV28; a weak D match, TRBD2 (5 bases). V lost 4 bases, J lost 2 bases, and 27 bases lay in between. The CDR3 runs 19 residues. Germline lookup yields CDR1 MDHEN and CDR2 SYDVKM.

This clonotype appeared many times. The chain uses TRBV5-1 and TRBJ2-7, with a weak D call TRBD2 (6 bases). V shed 4 bases and J shed 7 bases, with 15 bases lying between them. This CDR3 has 13 residues. Germline values: CDR1 SGHRS, CDR2 YFSETQ. The CDR3, as DNA: TGCGCCAGCAGCCCGACTAGAGGGTGGGAGCAGTACTTC. Translating it yields CASSPTRGWEQYF. Full variable domain (outside the CDR3, taken from reference TRBV5-1 and TRBJ2-7): KAGVTQTPRYLIKTRGQQVTLSCSPISGHRSVSWYQQTPGQGLQFLFEYFSETQRNKGNFPGRFSGRQFSNSRSEMNVSTLELGDSALYLCASSPTRGWEQYFGPGTRLTVT.